One and the same sample provided the 22 T cell receptor beta chains below, sequenced in a study of blood T cell repertoires in COVID-19. The data were produced by immunoSEQ multiplex PCR, yet TCRdb's version contains in-frame clones alone and is incomplete. This sample carries 90,000 to 110,000 clones, 81% of them seen once, and the ten largest clones take 30% to 45%. Sequenced input: peripheral blood. The receptor set was obtained from a man older than 75 with acute or convalescent COVID-19.

This clone has just a few counts. The chain recombines TRBV18 with TRBJ1-1; 7 bases align to TRBD1. The CDR3 is 17 amino acids. The germline CDR1 and CDR2 sequences are KGHSH and LQKENI. The ends lost 3 bases at V and 1 base at J; junction bases unmatched: 11. CDR3 sequence (DNA): TGTGCCAGCTCACCTCGTCCCGGGACAGCAGGGAACACTGAAGCTTTCTTT. Protein: CASSPRPGTAGNTEAFF.

In this sample, this clone turned up once. V and J are TRBV15 and TRBJ1-5; tentative D call: TRBD1 (5 bases). Germline V gives CDR1 LNHNV, CDR2 YYDKDF (reference sequence). The CDR3 extends over 17 amino acids. Between the trimmed V and J ends, which lost 0 bases and 2 bases, there was a span of 14 bases. The CDR3 sequence is CATSRDGAGRRNQPQHF. The CDR3 coding sequence is TGTGCCACCAGCAGAGATGGGGCGGGAAGGCGCAATCAGCCCCAGCATTTT.

The V gene is TRBV11-2, the J gene TRBJ2-1; D gene uncertain. From germline, CDR1 is SGHAT and CDR2 FQNNGV. The CDR3 is 14 amino acids. Trimming stripped 1 base from V and 8 bases from J, with 12 bases between. CDR3 nucleotides: TGTGCCAGCAGCTTAGTGGGCAGATCCTATGAGCAGTTCTTC. Translation: CASSLVGRSYEQFF. Full variable domain (missing parts from reference TRBV11-2 and TRBJ2-1): EAGVAQSPRYKIIEKRQSVAFWCNPISGHATLYWYQQILGQGPKLLIQFQNNGVVDDSQLPKDRFSAERLKGVDSTLKIQPAKLEDSAVYLCASSLVGRSYEQFFGPGTRLTVL.

This clone was recorded once. The chain uses TRBV11-2 and TRBJ2-1, with 12 bases that match TRBD2. The CDR3 has 15 amino acids. From germline, CDR1 is SGHAT and CDR2 FQNNGV. V lost 6 bases to trimming and J lost 5 bases; unmatched junction nucleotides: 5. The CDR3 bases are TGTGCCAGCAGTCCCGGGACTAGCGGGCACAATGAGCAGTTCTTC. Translation gives CASSPGTSGHNEQFF.

The gene calls are TRBV5-1 and TRBJ1-1, with 8 bases lining up with TRBD1. The germline CDR1 and CDR2 sequences are SGHRS and YFSETQ. After removal of 0 bases from V and 1 base from J, the junction contained 2 bases not matched to a gene. The CDR3 loop spans 15 amino acids. CDR3 loop: CASSLGRGQNTEAFF. In nucleotides, the CDR3 is TGCGCCAGCAGCTTGGGCAGGGGGCAGAACACTGAAGCTTTCTTT.

The J gene is TRBJ2-2, the V gene TRBV28; the match to TRBD1 covers 7 bases. The CDR3 length is 16 residues. The trim removed 5 bases at V and 2 bases at J, leaving 8 bases unmatched. Germline assignment: CDR1 MDHEN and CDR2 SYDVKM. The CDR3: CASSPDRAVNTGELFF. In DNA form, the CDR3 reads TGTGCCAGCAGTCCCGACAGGGCCGTAAACACCGGGGAGCTGTTTTTT.

V and J are TRBV28 and TRBJ1-2, with unresolved D. This CDR3 spans 13 amino acids. Per germline, CDR1 MDHEN and CDR2 SYDVKM. Between the trimmed V and J ends, which lost 6 bases and 3 bases, there was a span of 11 bases. CDR3 nucleotide sequence: TGTGCCAGCAGCCCTATCGGGGACTATGGCTACACCTTC. Translating it yields CASSPIGDYGYTF.

The chain has TRBV5-4 and TRBJ1-2; no firm D call. This CDR3 is 12 amino acids long. V was clipped by 6 bases and J by 5 bases, with 11 bases between them. In germline, CDR1 is SGHNT, CDR2 YYREEE (reference sequence). The CDR3 DNA reads as TGTGCCAGCACCCCCGGAGGATATGGCTACACCTTC. It translates to CASTPGGYGYTF.

This clone was found a few times. V and J are TRBV7-2 and TRBJ1-5; 9 bases match TRBD1. V gave up 5 bases and J gave up 6 bases; unmatched junction bases: 8. The CDR3 runs 15 residues. Looked up from germline, CDR1 is SGHTA and CDR2 is FQGNSA. CDR3 loop: CASSPRGQGSQPQHF. In DNA form, the CDR3 reads TGTGCCAGCAGCCCTCGGGGACAGGGCAGTCAGCCCCAGCATTTT.

V gene TRBV2 combines with J gene TRBJ1-2; D gene uncertain. V was cut by 0 bases and J by 2 bases, with 10 bases left in between. The germline V gene encodes CDR1 SNHLY and CDR2 FYNNEI. CDR3 size: 15 residues. Here the CDR3 DNA reads TGTGCCAGCAGTGAAGCGTTCAGGTGGAACTATGGCTACACCTTC. Translation gives CASSEAFRWNYGYTF.

The chain carries TRBV27 and TRBJ2-7; 11 positions match TRBD2. The germline V gene has CDR1 MNHEY and CDR2 SMNVEV (reference sequence). The CDR3 is 16 amino acids. V lost 5 bases to trimming and J lost 1 base; unmatched junction nucleotides: 7. The CDR3 loop is CASSTYIAGGSYEQYF. The CDR3 nucleotides are TGTGCCAGCAGTACCTACATAGCGGGAGGGTCCTACGAGCAGTACTTC.

This clone was counted a single time. The CDR3 coding sequence is TGCGCCAGCAGCTTGGCCGGGACAGGGAGTGAAAAACTGTTTTTT. Amino acids: CASSLAGTGSEKLFF. The V gene is TRBV5-1, the J gene TRBJ1-4, with 9 bases lining up with TRBD1. The length of the CDR3 is 15 residues. Germline lookup yields CDR1 SGHRS and CDR2 YFSETQ. V was pared by 0 bases and J by 7 bases, with 4 bases of the junction left unmatched. Looking up the rest from reference TRBV5-1 and TRBJ1-4 gives the full variable domain: KAGVTQTPRYLIKTRGQQVTLSCSPISGHRSVSWYQQTPGQGLQFLFEYFSETQRNKGNFPGRFSGRQFSNSRSEMNVSTLELGDSALYLCASSLAGTGSEKLFFGSGTQLSVL.

This clone was recorded at least ten times. This rearrangement joins TRBV19 to TRBJ1-6, with D possibly matching TRBD1 (6 bases). The CDR3 consists of 15 residues. Between the trimmed V and J ends, which lost 6 bases and 0 bases, there was a span of 9 bases. CDR1 and CDR2 (germline): LNHDA, SQIVND (reference sequence). CDR3: CASRGANSYNSPLHF. For the CDR3, the DNA is TGTGCCAGTAGGGGGGCAAACTCCTATAATTCACCCCTCCACTTT.

A single count supports this clone. This chain joins TRBV5-6 and TRBJ2-6, with D possibly TRBD1 on 6 matching bases. Germline loops: CDR1 SGHDT, CDR2 YYEEEE. Trimming took off 3 bases at V and 4 bases at J, with 23 bases between the two ends. This CDR3 comprises 19 residues. CDR3 in amino acids: CASSSGTGLNPSGANVLTF. CDR3 sequence (DNA): TGTGCCAGCAGCTCCGGCACAGGGCTGAACCCCTCCGGGGCCAACGTCCTGACTTTC.

The rearrangement links TRBV14 to TRBJ2-5; D perhaps matches TRBD1 (6 bases). Germline V gene data show CDR1 as SGHDN and CDR2 as FVKESK. V was cut by 1 base and J by 4 bases, with 10 bases left in between. CDR3 length: 14 residues. The CDR3 here is CASSQGYRAETQYF. In nucleotides, the CDR3 is TGTGCCAGCAGCCAAGGATACAGGGCAGAGACCCAGTACTTC.

The chain has TRBV6-6 and TRBJ1-4, with no clear D. The CDR3 has 14 residues. The V end was cut by 5 bases, the J end by 5 bases, with 12 bases between. Germline CDR1 and CDR2: MNHNY and SVGAGI (reference sequence). In DNA, the CDR3 is TGTGCCAGCAGTGACGCGGGCTACAATGAAAAACTGTTTTTT. Protein product: CASSDAGYNEKLFF.

V and J are TRBV28 and TRBJ1-4; TRBD1 is a possible D gene (5 bases). Germline values: CDR1 MDHEN, CDR2 SYDVKM. CDR3 length: 15 residues. V lost 3 bases and J 2 bases, leaving 10 bases between the germline ends. DNA for the CDR3: TGTGCCAGCAGTTTTCGGGGGATCACTAATGAAAAACTGTTTTTT. Its translation is CASSFRGITNEKLFF. Complete variable domain (other parts from reference TRBV28 and TRBJ1-4): DVKVTQSSRYLVKRTGEKVFLECVQDMDHENMFWYRQDPGLGLRLIYFSYDVKMKEKGDIPEGYSVSREKKERFSLILESASTNQTSMYLCASSFRGITNEKLFFGSGTQLSVL.

This clone has only a few counts. The J gene is TRBJ2-2, the V gene TRBV6-5; possible D gene TRBD2, 6 bases. V shed 0 bases and J shed 4 bases, with 6 bases lying between them. The germline V gene has CDR1 MNHEY and CDR2 SVGAGI. The CDR3 extends over 14 amino acids. The CDR3 region is CASSYSGGTGELFF. CDR3 coding DNA: TGTGCCAGCAGTTACTCCGGGGGCACCGGGGAGCTGTTTTTT.

The rearrangement links TRBV29-1 to TRBJ2-5; D might be TRBD1 (6 bases). The CDR3 totals 12 residues. The ends were cut back, 6 bases at V and 5 bases at J, with 13 bases in the middle. In germline, CDR1 is SQVTM, CDR2 ANQGSEA. This CDR3 reads CSVKQGWETQYF. The CDR3 DNA sequence: TGCAGCGTGAAACAGGGTTGGGAGACCCAGTACTTC.

This clone came up a few times. The V call is TRBV5-1, the J call TRBJ2-2; possibly TRBD1 for D (6 bases). The CDR3 is 13 amino acids. Germline CDR1 and CDR2: SGHRS and YFSETQ. V was trimmed by 6 bases and J by 3 bases, leaving 9 bases between them. CDR3 loop: CASTRQDTGELFF. CDR3 sequence (DNA): TGCGCCAGCACCCGACAGGACACCGGGGAGCTGTTTTTT. Complete variable domain (other parts from reference TRBV5-1 and TRBJ2-2): KAGVTQTPRYLIKTRGQQVTLSCSPISGHRSVSWYQQTPGQGLQFLFEYFSETQRNKGNFPGRFSGRQFSNSRSEMNVSTLELGDSALYLCASTRQDTGELFFGEGSRLTVL.

This clone appeared a single time. The genes are TRBV18 and TRBJ1-5, with 8 bases lining up with TRBD1. V lost 5 bases to trimming and J lost 1 base; unmatched junction nucleotides: 1. The germline gives CDR1 KGHSH, CDR2 LQKENI. The CDR3 contains 14 residues. The CDR3 sequence: CASSRTGSNQPQHF. Written as DNA, the CDR3 is TGTGCCAGCTCAAGGACAGGGAGCAATCAGCCCCAGCATTTT.

The chain combines TRBV19 with TRBJ1-5; weak D call: TRBD1 (5 bases). Germline V gives CDR1 LNHDA, CDR2 SQIVND (reference sequence). Trimming cost V 3 bases and J 7 bases, with 13 bases left between them. The CDR3 runs to 14 residues. CDR3 loop: CASSMDTLGQPQHF. The CDR3 bases are TGTGCCAGTAGTATGGACACATTGGGACAGCCCCAGCATTTT.